This entry lists 14 T cell receptor beta chains sequenced from one sample in a study of T cell changes during pregnancy in multiple sclerosis. Libraries were prepared by immunoSEQ multiplex PCR; TCRdb keeps only in-frame clonotypes and omits some of them. The sample holds 65,000 to 85,000 clones, 89% seen once. The material sequenced was peripheral blood, taken in the first trimester of pregnancy. All receptors come from a female donor in good health, enrolled as a control in a pregnancy study.

This clone was seen repeatedly, ten times or more. The chain has TRBV4-1 and TRBJ1-2; 9 bases agree with TRBD1. The trim removed 1 base at V and 4 bases at J, leaving 7 bases unmatched. CDR3 size: 16 residues. The germline V gene has CDR1 MGHRA and CDR2 YSYEKL. For the CDR3, the DNA is TGCGCCAGCAGCCAAGCCGGGACAGGGTCTTTCTATGGCTACACCTTC. Its protein is CASSQAGTGSFYGYTF.

The rearrangement links TRBV5-1 to TRBJ1-1, with 7 nucleotides matching TRBD1. The CDR3 runs to 13 residues. Germline V CDR1 and CDR2: SGHRS, YFSETQ. V was clipped by 2 bases and J by 4 bases; unmatched bases: 2. CDR3 bases: TGCGCCAGCAGCTTTGCAGGGGGCACTGAAGCTTTCTTT. Its protein is CASSFAGGTEAFF.

The genes are TRBV4-1 and TRBJ1-1, with a possible D match to TRBD1 (6 bases). CDR1 and CDR2 (germline): MGHRA, YSYEKL. The V and J ends lost 2 bases and 1 base respectively, with 11 bases between them. CDR3 length: 15 amino acids. In nucleotides, the CDR3 is TGCGCCAGCAGCCAATTTACAGGGACGAACACTGAAGCTTTCTTT. Protein product: CASSQFTGTNTEAFF.

The chain has TRBV7-2 and TRBJ1-2, with 10 bases fitting TRBD1. CDR3 length: 15 amino acids. Germline CDR1 reads SGHTA; CDR2 reads FQGNSA. Trimming removed 6 bases from V and 4 bases from J; junction bases left unmatched: 8. CDR3 in DNA: TGTGCCAGCAGTCCCGGGACAGGGGCGGGCTATGGCTACACCTTC. This gives the protein CASSPGTGAGYGYTF.

This clone was seen just once. J is TRBJ1-5 and V is TRBV5-4; 10 bases fit TRBD1. After removal of 2 bases from V and 5 bases from J, the junction contained 4 bases not matched to a gene. Germline CDR1 SGHNT, CDR2 YYREEE (reference sequence). The CDR3 covers 15 residues. The CDR3 loop reads CASSFGQGVDQPQHF. CDR3 bases: TGTGCCAGCAGCTTTGGACAGGGGGTCGATCAGCCCCAGCATTTT.

This CDR3 reads CASSFRTRKETQYF. The DNA for the CDR3 is TGTGCCAGCAGCTTTAGGACTAGAAAGGAGACCCAGTACTTC. V is TRBV5-4 and J is TRBJ2-5; 7 bases fit TRBD2. Germline V gene lookup returns CDR1 SGHNT and CDR2 YYREEE (reference sequence). After removal of 2 bases from V and 5 bases from J, the junction contained 6 bases not matched to a gene. CDR3 size: 14 residues.

The chain recombines TRBV27 with TRBJ2-3; 7 bases align to TRBD1. V was clipped by 5 bases and J by 2 bases; unmatched bases: 10. There are 16 residues in the CDR3. Per germline, CDR1 MNHEY and CDR2 SMNVEV (reference sequence). CDR3 amino acids: CASSRGTVLYTDTQYF. The CDR3 DNA sequence: TGTGCCAGCAGTCGAGGGACAGTACTTTACACAGATACGCAGTATTTT.

This clone was seen once. The chain links TRBV6-1 to TRBJ1-4; no definite D call. This CDR3 is built from 13 residues. Deletions cut 5 bases from V and 7 bases from J, with 11 bases between. CDR1 is MNHNS, CDR2 SASEGT, per germline. The CDR3 reads CASSPVSSEKLFF. Written as DNA, the CDR3 is TGTGCCAGCAGTCCCGTGAGTTCTGAAAAACTGTTTTTT.

The V gene is TRBV28, the J gene TRBJ1-6; TRBD1 matches at 7 bases. V lost 4 bases to trimming and J lost 6 bases; unmatched junction nucleotides: 6. Germline V gene lookup returns CDR1 MDHEN and CDR2 SYDVKM. CDR3 length equals 15 residues. CDR3 sequence (DNA): TGTGCCAGCAGTTCCCCGCACAGGGGTAATTCACCCCTCCACTTT. It specifies CASSSPHRGNSPLHF.

J is TRBJ2-5 and V is TRBV7-9; TRBD2 agrees at 10 bases. V lost 5 bases and J lost 5; bases outside the gene matches: 14. The germline gives CDR1 SEHNR, CDR2 FQNEAQ (reference sequence). There are 17 residues in the CDR3. The CDR3 reads CASSGHPGLAEGETQYF. DNA for the CDR3: TGTGCCAGCAGCGGGCATCCCGGACTAGCGGAAGGGGAGACCCAGTACTTC.

The V call is TRBV7-9, the J call TRBJ2-5; 7 bases match TRBD2. The CDR3 is 16 residues long. Trimming cost V 4 bases and J 5 bases; bases outside gene matches: 13. In germline, CDR1 is SEHNR, CDR2 FQNEAQ (reference sequence). This chain's CDR3 is CASSSGEGPSRETQYF. CDR3 coding DNA: TGTGCCAGCAGCTCGGGGGAGGGGCCTTCCCGGGAGACCCAGTACTTC.

J is TRBJ1-2 and V is TRBV29-1; the D gene is possibly TRBD1 (5 bases). V lost 7 bases and J lost 7, with 28 bases in between. The V gene's germline CDR1 is SQVTM and CDR2 ANQGSEA. The CDR3 consists of 16 residues. The CDR3 is CSAYSYTITGASGYTF. CDR3 nucleotides: TGCAGCGCTTATTCATATACGATAACAGGTGCGAGTGGCTACACCTTC.

The chain carries TRBV27 and TRBJ2-1; 15 positions match TRBD2. V shed 6 bases and J 6 bases; nucleotides not matched to a gene: 3. CDR1 MNHEY and CDR2 SMNVEV come from the germline V gene (reference sequence). The CDR3 spans 15 residues. Here the CDR3 reads CASRMGLAGGNEQFF. For the CDR3, the DNA is TGTGCCAGCAGGATGGGACTAGCGGGGGGCAATGAGCAGTTCTTC.

This rearrangement joins TRBV2 to TRBJ2-2; D uncertain. This CDR3 has 14 amino acids. The ends were cut back, 6 bases at V and 1 base at J, with 9 bases in the middle. The germline V gene has CDR1 SNHLY and CDR2 FYNNEI. CDR3 in DNA: TGTGCCAGCAGAGATTCAGGGAACACCGGGGAGCTGTTTTTT. This translates into CASRDSGNTGELFF.